What follows is one T cell receptor beta chain and its context. This receptor's antigen is unknown. No per-base quality is available; no much larger clone lies one base away. The cohort comprised around 690 healthy bone marrow donors. At the time of sampling, every cohort member was nominally healthy, though immune exposures that went unrecorded were likely present. The donor tested CMV seropositive and was one of the 289 seropositive cohort members. Every donor gave a peripheral blood sample, and the peripheral blood mononuclear cells from that sample were used for TCR beta sequencing. The Qiagen DNeasy Blood Extraction Kit was used to extract genomic DNA from the blood cell samples. Library prep was done by the immunoSEQ multiplex PCR assay. The multiplex PCR relied on a mix of 60 forward primers for TCR Vbeta segments and 13 reverse primers for TCR Jbeta segments. The CDR3 region of rearranged TCR beta genes was amplified from genomic DNA with a multiplex PCR assay. The amplified TCR beta libraries were sequenced on the Illumina HiSeq System as 87-base-pair reads. The published analysis was carried out like this. A later analysis counted some 74 million unique TCR beta chains across the 700 or so repertoires, and around 9.9 million of these chains were shared by at least two donors. A nearest-neighbor algorithm error-corrected the raw reads and collapsed the reads into unique sequences, merging closely related sequences to remove PCR and sequencing errors. V, D and J gene segments were assigned by aligning CDR3 sequences to IMGT reference sequences. For a sequence to be retained, a match of at least six nucleotides was required to both a V gene segment and a J gene segment. A rearrangement counted as productive if the CDR3 had no stop codons and remained in frame with V and J, and every other rearrangement counted as non-productive. Following IMGT convention, CDR3 was defined as the stretch from the second conserved V-encoded cysteine up to the conserved J-encoded phenylalanine. The earlier analysis of 587 of the donors excluded any sequence lacking an unambiguous match to a single V gene segment. In an earlier analysis of 450 to 700 of the donors, V segments were called functional above 56.7% productive rearrangements and were called segregating when the between-donor standard deviation exceeded 5%. A statistical classification framework was built for diagnosing cytomegalovirus status from the catalog of TCR beta chain sequences. In a later analysis, TCR nucleotide sequences were compared against IMGT/GENE-DB human TR gene sequences so that V and J genes could be assigned. In a later analysis, CDR3 sequences and most-parsimonious VDJ recombination scenarios were assigned using the TCRdist pipeline. A later analysis defined each TCR beta chain by its CDR3 amino acid sequence plus V-gene family, and excluded reads lacking a unique V-gene family. A later analysis removed 592 highly shared, low-generation-probability nucleotide sequences to deal with suspected cross-contamination and a sequencing artifact. In a later analysis, a clonal expansion index for each public chain was calculated from normalized within-repertoire ranks of inferred template counts. In a later analysis, generation probabilities were computed with a VDJ recombination model fitted to out-of-frame rearrangements, and the resulting probabilities were checked against IGoR. In a later analysis, hypergeometric tests were used to score TCR-TCR, TCR-HLA and TCR-CMV co-occurrence, with a repertoire-size bias correction applied to TCR pairs. To estimate false discovery rates, a later analysis permuted the HLA or CMV assignments 20 times. A later analysis grouped co-occurring TCRs with DBSCAN, adding TCRdist sequence similarity when clustering within HLA-allele-positive subsets. Repertoires with fewer than 30,000 or more than 120,000 public chains, plus five repertoires with anomalous nucleotide sharing, were excluded from co-occurrence clustering. TCRdb obtained this table from immuneACCESS and retained in-frame rearrangements with V and J assigned. These tables miss some clones; where compared with another copy, unresolved V genes account for less than half of the shortfall, and the remainder is unexplained. Clone size and V and J calls were adopted from that table, with D and trimming inferred from the DNA. A total of more than 90,000 clones appear in this sample, about 81% of them only once. Jointly, the top ten make up 4.1% of the sample.

This sample stems from a study of cytomegalovirus exposure and HLA in healthy donors (dated by TCRdb to 2017 to 2019). A note on the overall study: An earlier analysis of approximately 640 of the donors reported roughly 270 Gb of sequence data and approximately 110 million unique TCR beta sequences from some 180 million T cells. Genome-wide SNP genotypes for about 65% of the roughly 670 donors were used in a later genetic analysis, which treated that subset as a discovery cohort. Donor age, sex, ethnicity and CMV serostatus were compiled together with the repertoire data. On average, roughly 250,000 unique TCR beta nucleotide sequences were sequenced per donor among 398 genotyped donors of the cohort, with about 17% of those sequences being non-productive. The study used immunosequencing to profile the T cell repertoires of several hundred subjects and linked those repertoires to cytomegalovirus serostatus. Both class I and class II loci were covered by HLA typing, at four-digit resolution. A separate validation cohort of more than 100 different subjects was used in addition to the 666-subject first cohort. Typing coverage varied by locus: roughly 629-640 donors for A, B, C, DRB1 and DQB1; around 560 for DQA1; nearly 610 for DPA1; roughly 470 for DPB1. Rather than drawing on any new phenotypic data, the later analysis identified candidate immune exposures from TCR beta sequences and the way those sequences occurred across donors. About 330 gigabases of sequencing data and around 88 million unique TCR sequences made up an early release that covered several hundred HLA-typed donors. The study combined high-throughput TCR immunosequencing, statistical association of individual TCRs with disease status, and machine learning to predict cytomegalovirus infection status. An earlier analysis of around 580 of the donors used high-throughput TCR beta sequencing to judge whether each TCR beta V gene segment behaved as functional or pseudogenic. The study aimed to test whether signatures of past pathogen exposure could be identified by cataloging public T cell receptors. Because of strong linkage in the cohort, roughly five DR-DQ haplotypes were treated as single units for association and clustering. In a later analysis, previously published TCR beta repertoires from some 640 donors were re-analyzed and high-resolution HLA genotyping was added so that TCR occurrence patterns could be studied. All discovery cohort repertoires had been generated on a single sequencing platform. The genetic ancestry cluster associated with self-reported Caucasian donors included over 80% of the roughly 400 genotyped donors. Results the study describes overall, beyond this receptor: Specific HLA alleles were associated with 15,000 to 20,000 TCR beta sequences at a false discovery rate of 0.05 in a later analysis. Roughly uniform sequencing depth across donors was assumed in presence/absence analyses, although this assumption may not hold. A later analysis found that most CMV-associated TCR beta chains appeared HLA-restricted, with HLA associations seemingly driven largely by CMV exposure. According to a later analysis, TCR association rates differed among HLA loci, with DRB1 alleles showing the most associated TCRs and HLA-C alleles showing the fewest. Correlated functional status among segregating V segments might be attributable to linkage disequilibrium, but an unknown experimental factor could not be ruled out. In a later genetic analysis, fewer N-insertions in productive TCRs were reported among donors in an Asian-associated ancestry cluster than the approximately 670-donor mean. The earlier analysis of nearly 600 of the donors excluded fewer than 20 rarely observed V segments, including chromosome 9 orphons, because counts were too low. Some IMGT-functional V segments, including TRBV6-2 and TRBV6-3, could not be told apart with the 87-base-pair reads, so those segments were excluded. In an earlier analysis of around 600 of the donors, most TCR beta V segments appeared in productive rearrangements about 87% or about 30% of the time, broadly matching IMGT annotations. A later genetic analysis associated a missense DCLRE1C variant with V-gene and J-gene trimming of TCR beta chains, and an independent cohort replicated the association. Several of the top co-occurrence clusters appeared to be linked to parvovirus B19, influenza, CMV and Epstein-Barr virus, according to a later analysis. When HLA alleles, especially DR and DQ, strongly co-occurred, TCR associations were difficult to assign to individual alleles. The classifier was reported to diagnose cytomegalovirus status with high specificity and sensitivity in both the original cohort and the validation cohort. The authors suggested that the approach could potentially be extended to other disease states and immunological phenotypes. The only immune exposure information available for the cohort was CMV serostatus. Across donors, most TCR sequences were observed very rarely, whereas some public TCRs were present in many individuals. In vitro tests confirmed that a few of the cytomegalovirus-associated TCR beta chains recognize cytomegalovirus antigens. A further reported finding was that TCR beta sequences accurately predicted the HLA-A and HLA-B alleles for most subjects in the first cohort. Because some donors lacked HLA typing at each locus, the association tests relied only on the typed subset. A group of highly shared sequence variants was considered likely to be a technical artifact of the sequencing pipeline. In the study, around 150 TCR beta chains were listed as associated with cytomegalovirus. In a later analysis, HLA-associated TCR beta chains showed more clonal expansion and lower generation probabilities than non-associated chains that were equally common. In this cohort, only TCR beta chains were sequenced, and detectable features were limited by the absence of alpha or paired-chain data.

CDR3 length: 16 amino acids, cysteine to phenylalanine. Of the read, only the CDR3 DNA is kept; its 48 bases are in frame from base 1. V loses 5 bases of germline sequence and J loses 0 bases, and the interval between the two ends is 15 bases. The germline V gene (reference sequence) gives CDR1 as SEHNR and CDR2 as FQNEAQ. The rearranged segments are TRBV7-9 and TRBJ2-3; the D gene is perhaps TRBD1, on 6 matching bases. The source material was PBMCs. This TCR derives from a woman aged 40 to 50 in good health and CMV-seropositive. The nucleotides are TGTGCCAGCAGCAAAGGACAGATCCCTAGCACAGATACGCAGTATTTT. It codes for CASSKGQIPSTDTQYF.